The present TCR beta chain was sequenced within a study of identical twins. The sample holds a few counts of this clonotype. Its specificity is not known. Study-level results: Conclusions leaned on cross-sectional statistical analysis and did not track the same donors over time.

The J segment lost 4 bases and the V segment lost 11 bases, leaving 9 bases of the junction unmatched. The CDR3 totals 13 residues. The germline V gene encodes CDR1 MDHEN and CDR2 SYDVKM. The authors used template switching to add a universal primer site and gave cDNA unique molecular identifiers. TCRdb re-analysed the 5' RACE reads in MiXCR, keeping a single row per CDR3 protein. The table records a few hundred thousand distinct CDR3 sequences, approximately 9.6% of them present only once. Another study also made use of these data, one on yellow fever vaccine responses in identical twins. As that study records: As reported, the vaccine T cell response of twins seemed partly convergent and partly personalized.

The TCR sequence derives from a woman between 18 and 29 years old in good health. Sample: PBMCs. The chain combines TRBV28 with TRBJ1-2, with TRBD1 matching over 8 bases. The CDR3 DNA follows: TGTGCCTCTGGGACAGGTGGCCTCTATGGCTACACCTTC. Protein product: CASGTGGLYGYTF.